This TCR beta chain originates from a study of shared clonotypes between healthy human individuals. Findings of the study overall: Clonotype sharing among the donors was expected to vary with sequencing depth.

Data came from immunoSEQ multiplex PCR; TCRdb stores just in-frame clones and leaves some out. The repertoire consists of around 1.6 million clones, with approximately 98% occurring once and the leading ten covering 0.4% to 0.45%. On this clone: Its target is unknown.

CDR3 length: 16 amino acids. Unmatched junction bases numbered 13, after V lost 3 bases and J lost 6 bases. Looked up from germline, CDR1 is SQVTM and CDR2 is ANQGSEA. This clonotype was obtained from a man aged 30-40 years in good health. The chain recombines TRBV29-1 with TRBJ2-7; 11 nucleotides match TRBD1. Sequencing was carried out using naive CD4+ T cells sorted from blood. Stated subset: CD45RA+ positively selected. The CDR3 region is CSVEEFGQGAEGEQYF. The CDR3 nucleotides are TGCAGCGTTGAGGAATTCGGACAGGGGGCCGAAGGCGAGCAGTACTTC.